Listed below are T cell receptor beta chains from one sample, sequenced in a study of blood T cell repertoires in COVID-19. Data came from immunoSEQ multiplex PCR; TCRdb stores just in-frame clones and leaves some out. The sample consists of roughly 230,000 clones, 65% to 85% of them appearing once. The specimen sequenced was peripheral blood. Receptor source: an elderly woman with acute or convalescent COVID-19. The CDR3 runs from the conserved cysteine through the conserved F or W. The order of the fields is clone size, D gene, J gene, V gene, CDR3 protein, CDR3 DNA. D genes are given only for firm matches. The size of a clone is reported for some rows only, either as once, few or many, or as a class for expanded clones.

-	TRBD2	TRBJ2-3	TRBV15	CATSRDRAGGRVDTQYF	TGTGCCACCAGCAGAGATCGAGCGGGGGGCCGGGTAGATACGCAGTATTTT
-	-	TRBJ2-2	TRBV5-6	CASSLLRLLNTGELFF	TGTGCCAGCAGCTTGTTGCGACTTCTTAACACCGGGGAGCTGTTTTTT
-	-	TRBJ1-2	TRBV7-9	CASSLPADYGYTF	TGTGCCAGCAGCTTACCGGCGGACTATGGCTACACCTTC
once	-	TRBJ2-6	TRBV6-5	CAIESSGANVLTF	TGTGCCATCGAGAGCTCTGGGGCCAACGTCCTGACTTTC
few	-	TRBJ1-4	TRBV21-1	CASSRQGQPTNEKLFF	TGTGCCAGCAGCAGACAAGGACAGCCAACTAATGAAAAACTGTTTTTT
-	TRBD1	TRBJ1-3	TRBV3-1/TRBV3-2	CASSQPFQGGPANRNTIYF	TGTGCCAGCAGCCAACCCTTTCAGGGGGGACCTGCGAATAGAAACACCATATATTTT
many	TRBD2	TRBJ2-7	TRBV30	CAWSPLGEAGGGYEQYF	TGTGCCTGGAGCCCCCTAGGAGAGGCGGGAGGGGGCTACGAGCAGTACTTC
-	TRBD1	TRBJ1-2	TRBV27	CASSLQDRDYGYTF	TGTGCCAGCAGTTTACAGGACAGGGACTATGGCTACACCTTC
-	TRBD1	TRBJ2-2	TRBV28	CASTNRGHTGELFF	TGTGCCAGCACTAACAGGGGGCACACCGGGGAGCTGTTTTTT
-	TRBD1	TRBJ2-4	TRBV19	CASSSSGTAIAKNIQYF	TGTGCCAGTAGTTCTTCCGGGACAGCCATAGCCAAAAACATTCAGTACTTC
few	-	TRBJ1-1	TRBV28	CASRDSSPRTEAFF	TGTGCCAGCAGGGACAGCTCCCCTCGGACTGAAGCTTTCTTT
-	TRBD1	TRBJ1-1	TRBV19	CASSIRAGGNTEAFF	TGTGCCAGTAGTATAAGGGCAGGGGGGAACACTGAAGCTTTCTTT
-	TRBD2	TRBJ2-7	TRBV6-1	CASSAPSGRPGSYEQYF	TGTGCCAGCAGTGCCCCTAGCGGGAGGCCGGGAAGCTACGAGCAGTACTTC
once	-	TRBJ2-5	TRBV19	CASSTDGETQYF	TGTGCCAGTAGTACCGACGGGGAGACCCAGTACTTC
-	TRBD1	TRBJ1-4	TRBV9	CASSVGTGLSGEKLFF	TGTGCCAGCAGCGTAGGGACAGGGCTATCTGGGGAAAAACTGTTTTTT
-	TRBD1	TRBJ2-7	TRBV19	CASRRQGPYEQYF	TGTGCCAGTCGCAGACAGGGACCCTACGAGCAGTACTTC
few	-	TRBJ1-5	TRBV9	CASSQGVSNQPQHF	TGTGCCAGCAGCCAAGGGGTATCCAATCAGCCCCAGCATTTT
-	-	TRBJ1-2	TRBV19	CASSIGQNSNYGYTF	TGTGCCAGTAGTATAGGACAGAACAGTAACTATGGCTACACCTTC
-	TRBD2	TRBJ2-3	TRBV20-1	CSASRLAGTDTQYF	TGCAGTGCTAGTCGACTAGCTGGGACAGATACGCAGTATTTT
-	TRBD1	TRBJ2-3	TRBV18	CASSPRGTGAADTQYF	TGTGCCAGCTCACCACGGGGGACAGGGGCCGCAGATACGCAGTATTTT
-	-	TRBJ2-5	TRBV2	CASSLGQPQETQYF	TGTGCCAGCAGCCTAGGACAGCCCCAAGAGACCCAGTACTTC
-	-	TRBJ2-5	TRBV7-9	CASSLWPGSVSQETQYF	TGTGCCAGCAGCTTATGGCCGGGGAGCGTCTCACAAGAGACCCAGTACTTC
-	TRBD1	TRBJ1-2	TRBV19	CASTRNRGGNYGYTF	TGTGCCAGTACCCGAAACAGGGGGGGTAACTATGGCTACACCTTC
-	TRBD1	TRBJ1-6	TRBV6-5	CASSRDSYNSPLHF	TGTGCCAGCAGCCGGGACAGCTATAATTCACCCCTCCACTTT
few	TRBD1	TRBJ2-7	TRBV28	CASSFRGPTLYEQYF	TGTGCCAGCAGTTTTAGGGGGCCCACCCTGTACGAGCAGTACTTC
-	TRBD1	TRBJ1-4	TRBV2	CASSKIPGGREKLFF	TGTGCCAGCAGCAAAATACCAGGGGGGAGGGAAAAACTGTTTTTT
-	-	TRBJ2-5	TRBV6-5	CASRLAQGGETQYF	TGTGCCAGCAGACTAGCTCAAGGAGGAGAGACCCAGTACTTC
-	TRBD1	TRBJ1-3	TRBV19	CASSGTGVTTIYF	TGTGCCAGCTCCGGGACAGGGGTAACCACCATATATTTT
-	-	TRBJ1-4	TRBV12-5	CASAPGDTPNEKLFF	TGTGCTAGTGCCCCAGGGGATACGCCTAATGAAAAACTGTTTTTT
-	-	TRBJ2-5	TRBV7-2	CASSFGQGGKTQYF	TGTGCCAGCAGCTTCGGACAGGGAGGGAAGACCCAGTACTTC
-	-	TRBJ2-6	TRBV7-2	CASSLVALGANVLTF	TGTGCCAGCAGCTTAGTAGCGCTCGGGGCCAACGTCCTGACTTTC
-	TRBD1	TRBJ1-1	TRBV18	CASSPTGDTEAFF	TGTGCCAGCTCCCCGACAGGGGACACTGAAGCTTTCTTT
-	-	TRBJ2-7	TRBV5-6	CASTHGGNYEQYF	TGTGCCAGCACCCATGGCGGGAACTACGAGCAGTACTTC
-	-	TRBJ1-5	TRBV19	CASSIVSSQPQHF	TGTGCCAGTAGTATAGTGAGCTCTCAGCCCCAGCATTTT
few	-	TRBJ1-6	TRBV23-1	CASSLRGGGGGNSPLHF	TGCGCCAGCAGTCTCCGGGGAGGCGGTGGCGGAAATTCACCCCTCCACTTT
once	-	TRBJ2-3	TRBV6-5	CASSYSGAADTQYF	TGTGCCAGCAGTTACTCTGGGGCGGCAGATACGCAGTATTTT
-	TRBD1	TRBJ2-5	TRBV19	CATSKGQQETQYF	TGTGCCACCTCGAAGGGACAGCAAGAGACCCAGTACTTC
-	TRBD1	TRBJ2-1	TRBV5-6	CASSSDRVPYNEQFF	TGTGCCAGCAGCTCGGACAGGGTCCCCTACAATGAGCAGTTCTTC
once	TRBD1	TRBJ1-2	TRBV18	CASSPRSGQGDYGYTF	TGTGCCAGCTCACCCCGGTCGGGACAGGGAGACTATGGCTACACCTTC
-	-	TRBJ1-2	TRBV6-5	CASRNRQVGGYTF	TGTGCCAGCAGGAACCGACAGGTGGGTGGCTACACCTTC